The 20 T cell receptor beta chains listed next were all sequenced from one sample in a study of T cell responses to AZD1222 COVID-19 vaccine. Here immunoSEQ multiplex PCR was the method, and the copy in TCRdb shows in-frame clones only, minus some. The sample lists approximately 270,000 clones, 85% to 95% occurring once. This sample comprised peripheral blood, obtained 28 days after the second AZD1222 dose. The source is an adult who received the AZD1222 COVID-19 vaccine.

The chain joins TRBV18 to TRBJ2-2; TRBD1 matches 9 bases. In germline, CDR1 is KGHSH, CDR2 LQKENI. The V gene end was trimmed by 4 bases and the J gene end by 6 bases; junction bases not matched to a gene: 6. This CDR3 has 15 amino acids. CDR3 nucleotide sequence: TGTGCCAGCTCACAAATTGGGACAGGGTCCGGGGAGCTGTTTTTT. Translated, it gives CASSQIGTGSGELFF.

The chain combines TRBV3-1 (or the pseudogene TRBV3-2) with TRBJ2-1, with D unresolved. Trimming took off 1 base at V and 1 base at J, with 8 bases between the two ends. Germline V gives CDR1 LGHDT, CDR2 YNNKEL (reference sequence). The CDR3 loop spans 15 amino acids. The CDR3 DNA follows: TGTGCCAGCAGCCAAGGGACGGTTTCCTACAATGAGCAGTTCTTC. Protein product: CASSQGTVSYNEQFF.

The genes are TRBV30 and TRBJ1-4; the D is unclear. The CDR3 is made up of 13 amino acids. CDR1 is GTSNPN, CDR2 SVGIG, per germline (reference sequence). Trimming removed 0 bases from V and 4 bases from J, with 6 bases in between. In nucleotides, the CDR3 is TGTGCCTGGAGTGTAAACAGTAATGAAAAACTGTTTTTT. Its translation is CAWSVNSNEKLFF.

The rearrangement joins TRBV5-5 to TRBJ1-6; D is ambiguous. CDR3 size: 12 residues. Germline V lookup: CDR1 SGHKS, CDR2 YYEKEE (reference sequence). V dropped 5 bases and J dropped 9 bases, with 9 bases sitting between them. The CDR3 is CASSLWGSPLHF. The CDR3 DNA reads TGTGCCAGCAGTTTATGGGGTTCACCCCTCCACTTT.

This rearrangement joins TRBV11-2 to TRBJ2-7, with TRBD2 as a possible D gene (6 bases). V was shortened by 3 bases and J by 3 bases, with 12 bases between the two germline ends. The CDR3 has 14 residues. Looked up from germline, CDR1 is SGHAT and CDR2 is FQNNGV. The CDR3 bases are TGTGCCAGCAGCTTGGCCCGGGAGTTCTACGAGCAGTACTTC. It specifies CASSLAREFYEQYF.

The J gene is TRBJ2-1, the V gene TRBV27; maybe TRBD2 (6 bases). Germline V lookup: CDR1 MNHEY, CDR2 SMNVEV (reference sequence). V lost 3 bases and J 0 bases, leaving 12 bases between the germline ends. This CDR3 has 16 residues. CDR3 amino acids: CASSFGSGHSYNEQFF. Here the CDR3 DNA reads TGTGCCAGCAGTTTCGGGAGCGGTCACTCCTACAATGAGCAGTTCTTC.

V is TRBV2 and J is TRBJ2-1, with 10 bases that match TRBD2. V was pared by 5 bases and J by 4 bases, with 5 bases of the junction left unmatched. Germline-derived CDR1 and CDR2 are SNHLY and FYNNEI. This CDR3 is built from 15 residues. The CDR3 nucleotides read TGTGCCAGCAGTACCACTAGCGGGGCGTACAATGAGCAGTTCTTC. Its protein is CASSTTSGAYNEQFF.

This rearrangement joins TRBV3-1 (or the pseudogene TRBV3-2) to TRBJ2-3; D is possibly TRBD1 (5 bases). Trimming shortened V by 1 base and J by 5 bases, and 10 bases separated the two germline ends. The CDR3 consists of 14 residues. Germline CDR1 reads LGHDT; CDR2 reads YNNKEL (reference sequence). The CDR3 coding sequence is TGTGCCAGCAGCCAAGGGGGCGGCGGAGATACGCAGTATTTT. It translates to CASSQGGGGDTQYF.

V is TRBV6-1 and J is TRBJ1-4; 7 positions match TRBD1. The germline V gene has CDR1 MNHNS and CDR2 SASEGT. There are 15 residues in the CDR3. V was pared by 2 bases and J by 5 bases, with 5 bases of the junction left unmatched. Here the CDR3 DNA reads TGTGCCAGCAGTGAACAGGGGGTTCTAAATGAAAAACTGTTTTTT. Its translation is CASSEQGVLNEKLFF.

The V call is TRBV28, the J call TRBJ1-2; the D gene is possibly TRBD1 (5 bases). Between the trimmed V and J ends, which lost 2 bases and 3 bases, there was a span of 13 bases. The CDR3 runs to 15 residues. Germline V gene lookup returns CDR1 MDHEN and CDR2 SYDVKM. The CDR3 coding sequence is TGTGCCAGCAGTTTAGCCAGGGCAGGGTACTATGGCTACACCTTC. Translating it yields CASSLARAGYYGYTF.

This chain links TRBV28 with TRBJ2-5; D is perhaps TRBD1 (6 bases). This CDR3 has 13 amino acids. Deletions cut 4 bases from V and 5 bases from J, with 11 bases between. The germline V gene encodes CDR1 MDHEN and CDR2 SYDVKM. The CDR3 DNA reads as TGTGCCAGCAGTTCGGTGGGGGCCGAGACCCAGTACTTC. Its protein is CASSSVGAETQYF.

The chain is built from TRBV9 and TRBJ1-2, with a weak D call TRBD1 (5 bases). The CDR3 has 15 residues. V lost 0 bases to trimming and J lost 6 bases, with 15 bases between them. Per the germline V gene, CDR1 is SGDLS and CDR2 is YYNGEE. CDR3 protein: CASSVDLGEFNGYTF. CDR3 DNA sequence: TGTGCCAGCAGCGTAGATCTGGGGGAATTCAATGGCTACACCTTC.

A few counts support this clone. This chain connects TRBV3-1 (or the pseudogene TRBV3-2) to TRBJ2-2; unclear D gene. V was clipped by 3 bases and J by 6 bases, with 11 bases between them. CDR1 and CDR2 (germline): LGHDT, YNNKEL (reference sequence). The CDR3 spans 14 residues. The CDR3 nucleotides are TGTGCCAGCAGCCATCGGGTCGGATCCGGGGAGCTGTTTTTT. Translated, it gives CASSHRVGSGELFF.

The chain has TRBV19 and TRBJ1-3; 9 positions match TRBD1. Unmatched junction bases numbered 3, after V lost 4 bases and J lost 2 bases. Germline values: CDR1 LNHDA, CDR2 SQIVND (reference sequence). The CDR3 length is 15 residues. This chain's CDR3 is CASSTGTGTGNTIYF. In DNA form, the CDR3 reads TGTGCCAGTAGTACGGGGACAGGGACTGGAAACACCATATATTTT.

In its sample, this clone was seen once. J is TRBJ2-2 and V is TRBV24-1; D call uncertain. The CDR3 has 14 residues. V lost 7 bases, J lost 4 bases, and 12 bases lay in between. Germline V CDR1 and CDR2: KGHDR, SFDVKD. The CDR3 DNA sequence: TGTGCCACCAGAGGGCAGGACGGCACCGGGGAGCTGTTTTTT. The encoded protein is CATRGQDGTGELFF.

The chain's CDR3 is CASSLYRQETQYF. CDR3 nucleotides: TGCGCCAGCAGCTTGTACAGGCAAGAGACCCAGTACTTC. V is TRBV5-1 and J is TRBJ2-5; weak D call: TRBD1 (5 bases). The V gene's germline CDR1 is SGHRS and CDR2 YFSETQ. Trimming stripped 1 base from V and 2 bases from J, with 6 bases between. The CDR3 consists of 13 residues.

V is TRBV7-3 and J is TRBJ2-5, with TRBD1 identical over 7 bases. Germline CDR1 and CDR2: SGHTA and FQGTGA. J lost 3 bases, V lost 5 bases, and 3 bases had no gene match. The CDR3 covers 13 residues. CDR3 protein: CASSNQGEETQYF. CDR3 in DNA: TGTGCCAGCAGCAATCAGGGGGAAGAGACCCAGTACTTC.

The chain uses TRBV7-3 and TRBJ2-1, with 11 bases fitting TRBD2. Germline values: CDR1 SGHTA, CDR2 FQGTGA. The CDR3 has 17 amino acids. With 4 bases clipped from V and 12 bases from J, the junction kept 17 bases outside the gene matches. In DNA form, the CDR3 reads TGTGCCAGCAGCTCTCACCCGGGACTAGCGGAGAAGGGGCCGCAGTTCTTC. Its translation is CASSSHPGLAEKGPQFF.

This rearrangement joins TRBV5-1 to TRBJ1-3; D may be TRBD1 (5 bases). Trimming cost V 2 bases and J 0 bases, with 9 bases left between them. The CDR3 runs 15 residues. The germline V gene has CDR1 SGHRS and CDR2 YFSETQ. CDR3 in amino acids: CASSLTGLSGNTIYF. CDR3 bases: TGCGCCAGCAGCTTAACAGGACTCTCTGGAAACACCATATATTTT.

The genes are TRBV9 and TRBJ1-2, with 8 bases that match TRBD1. There are 15 residues in the CDR3. CDR1 is SGDLS, CDR2 YYNGEE, per germline. V gave up 4 bases and J gave up 4 bases; unmatched junction bases: 9. The CDR3 coding sequence is TGTGCCAGCAGCTTACGGACAGGGCTGGGCTATGGCTACACCTTC. Translating gives CASSLRTGLGYGYTF.